The T cell receptor beta chain described here comes from a study of T cell repertoires in cytomegalovirus infection (dated by TCRdb to the late 2010s). Background on the whole study: The peptide stimulations were aimed at well-studied HLA-B-restricted epitopes as well as recently identified HLA-C-restricted CMV epitopes, whose presentation resists viral immunomodulation. Donor HLA type was relevant to the analysis, because carriage of CMV infection together with the matching HLA type was indicated by public TCR beta signatures. The study at large found these results: The ex vivo response was dominated by HLA-C-restricted CMV-specific TCR beta clonotypes, which also provided the single most frequent clonotype in two of eight donors. In both this cohort and an independent cohort of 350 to 400 donors, the cumulative frequency of public TCR beta family members distinguished carriers of CMV infection plus the relevant HLA type.

Reads for this sample came from an Illumina HiSeq 1500. TCRdb passed the public sequencing reads through fastp at Q25 and MiXCR, retaining productive beta sequences. Identical CDR3 proteins give one entry, which carries the most common genes and DNA. The sample data list some 920,000 distinct CDR3 sequences, and roughly 30% of these were observed just once. About 14% of the sample is taken by the ten largest. What the treatment or condition label conveys for this sample: in vitro stimulation with specific CMV peptide epitopes to enrich CMV-specific T cells. This clonotype has just a few counts. It lacks a known antigen. No much larger clone exists at a distance of one base, and base qualities are not known. V is clipped by 5 bases and J by 2 bases, and the sequence between their germline boundaries is 10 bases long. Reading from cysteine to phenylalanine, the CDR3 counts 13 amino acids. Kept here is only the CDR3 DNA, which spans 39 bases and is read in frame from base 1. CDR1 and CDR2 are drawn from the germline V gene (reference sequence): DFQATT, SNEGSKA.

The sample was cultured CD8+ T cells from PBMCs, taken from culture after CMV antigen stimulation. This receptor was taken from a human donor in good health (CMV status not recorded). Some clones in this sample may be carry-over from other donors' samples. The chain uses TRBV20-1 and TRBJ2-1, with TRBD2 tentatively as D gene (5 bases match). This receptor carries the CDR3 CSAPDSTYNEQFF. The DNA is TGCAGTGCTCCGGACTCCACCTACAATGAGCAGTTCTTC.